The clone carrying this T cell receptor (beta chain) was counted at least ten times. Its antigen is unidentified. The data derive from a study of early T cells in non-severe SARS-CoV-2 infection. Study background: Chains from this unsorted whole-blood bulk RNA could not be paired. Study-wide findings and caveats: A preference for anti-spike CD8 responses marked VDJdb matching, which missed private and CD4 specificities.

CDR1 LGHDT and CDR2 YNNKEL come from the germline V gene (reference sequence). The CDR3 spans 12 residues. V was cut by 5 bases and J by 5 bases, with 9 bases left in between. Individual cDNA molecules were tagged with unique molecular identifiers, the study reported. TCRdb recomputed calls from the 5' RACE reads with MiXCR, one row per CDR3 protein. The sample lists about 58,000 distinct CDR3 sequences, roughly 12% occurring once. Sequencing input: whole blood. This clonotype originated in an adult who was a healthcare worker with PCR-confirmed SARS-CoV-2 infection or an uninfected control (not recorded which). The V gene is TRBV3-1, the J gene TRBJ2-5; D might be TRBD2 (5 bases). The CDR3 protein is CASSISVETQYF. The CDR3 DNA follows: TGTGCCAGCAGCATTAGCGTGGAGACCCAGTACTTC.